These T cell receptor beta chains were read from a single sample in a study of cytomegalovirus exposure and HLA in healthy donors. Sequencing used immunoSEQ multiplex PCR; TCRdb keeps in-frame clones, though not all of them. The table has over 110,000 clones, about four fifths seen once. Material: PBMCs. All receptors derive from a woman aged 40-49 years in good health and CMV-seropositive. Each CDR3 is given with its conserved first and last residue. A D gene is named only where the DNA matches it firmly. Expanded clones are given a class, and other clones once, few, many or no size at all.

D gene,V gene,clone size,J gene,CDR3 protein,CDR3 DNA
TRBD1,TRBV5-1,-,TRBJ1-2,CASSLRQGARGYTF,TGCGCCAGTAGCTTGCGACAGGGGGCGCGCGGCTACACCTTC
TRBD1,TRBV10-3,-,TRBJ1-2,CAISPGTGNYGYTF,TGTGCCATCAGCCCCGGGACAGGGAATTATGGCTACACCTTC
TRBD2,TRBV18,-,TRBJ2-1,CASSPQTGGREQFF,TGTGCCAGCTCCCCCCAAACGGGAGGCCGCGAGCAGTTCTTC
-,TRBV7-8,-,TRBJ2-5,CASSLGVATQETQYF,TGTGCCAGCAGCTTAGGTGTAGCAACCCAAGAGACCCAGTACTTC
TRBD1,TRBV9,-,TRBJ1-3,CASSPGRGHTGNTIYF,TGTGCCAGCAGCCCCGGGAGGGGGCACACTGGAAACACCATATATTTT
TRBD1,TRBV30,-,TRBJ1-2,CAWDRGYGYTF,TGTGCCTGGGACAGGGGCTATGGCTACACCTTC
-,TRBV5-1,-,TRBJ2-5,CASSRSQETQYF,TGCGCCAGCAGTCGCAGCCAAGAGACCCAGTACTTC
TRBD2,TRBV29-1,-,TRBJ2-5,CSETSGSAKETQYF,TGCAGCGAGACTAGCGGGAGCGCAAAAGAGACCCAGTACTTC
-,TRBV5-1,-,TRBJ2-1,CASSPGQGSYNEQFF,TGCGCCAGCAGCCCCGGACAAGGGTCCTACAATGAGCAGTTCTTC
-,TRBV5-1,-,TRBJ1-1,CASSLRTNTEAFF,TGCGCCAGCAGCTTGAGGACAAACACTGAAGCTTTCTTT
-,TRBV9,once,TRBJ1-1,CASSHGGLAGTEAFF,TGTGCCAGCAGCCATGGGGGGTTGGCGGGCACTGAAGCTTTCTTT
TRBD2,TRBV7-3,few,TRBJ2-1,CASSLTGTASGVHNEQFF,TGTGCCAGCAGCTTAACGGGTACGGCTAGCGGGGTACACAATGAGCAGTTCTTC
-,TRBV10-3,-,TRBJ2-5,CAINKSPEETQYF,TGTGCCATCAATAAATCCCCCGAAGAGACCCAGTACTTC
-,TRBV7-9,-,TRBJ2-1,CASSHFQQGGFF,TGTGCCAGCAGCCACTTTCAACAGGGCGGGTTCTTC
TRBD2,TRBV7-2,-,TRBJ2-4,CASSLAWGTGGPDKNIQYF,TGTGCCAGCAGCTTAGCGTGGGGGACGGGAGGGCCAGACAAAAACATTCAGTACTTC
-,TRBV6-1,-,TRBJ2-7,CASSAGWEQYF,TGTGCCAGCAGTGCCGGGTGGGAGCAGTACTTC
TRBD2,TRBV5-1,-,TRBJ2-5,CASSLGLAGGPQYF,TGCGCCAGCAGCCTGGGACTAGCGGGAGGGCCCCAGTACTTC
-,TRBV19,-,TRBJ2-1,CASSYSPRGYNEQFF,TGTGCCAGTAGTTATAGTCCCAGGGGTTACAATGAGCAGTTCTTC
-,TRBV5-1,once,TRBJ2-5,CASNRDGGKETQYF,TGCGCCAGCAACAGGGACGGAGGAAAAGAGACCCAGTACTTC
TRBD1,TRBV7-7,-,TRBJ2-3,CASSATGGAADTQYF,TGTGCTAGCAGCGCCACAGGGGGCGCGGCAGATACGCAGTATTTT
TRBD1,TRBV6-4,-,TRBJ2-1,CASSEGGEDNEQFF,TGTGCCAGCAGTGAAGGGGGCGAGGACAATGAGCAGTTCTTC
-,TRBV18,once,TRBJ2-3,CASSPWGGPTDTQYF,TGTGCCAGCTCACCATGGGGGGGCCCCACAGATACGCAGTATTTT
TRBD2,TRBV5-1,-,TRBJ2-5,CASSLRGTSEETQYF,TGCGCCAGCAGCTTAAGGGGGACTAGCGAAGAGACCCAGTACTTC
TRBD1,TRBV7-9,-,TRBJ2-7,CASSPGGAGGLRYEQYF,TGTGCCAGCAGCCCGGGTGGGGCAGGGGGTCTTCGCTACGAGCAGTACTTC
TRBD1,TRBV5-4,-,TRBJ2-5,CASSPTGAGETQYF,TGTGCCAGCAGCCCGACAGGGGCGGGAGAGACCCAGTACTTC
-,TRBV21-1,once,TRBJ2-7,CASTLKRLAGASSYEQYF,TGTGCCAGCACCCTTAAGCGACTAGCGGGCGCGAGCTCCTACGAGCAGTACTTC
-,TRBV27,few,TRBJ2-5,CASRTGQETQYF,TGTGCCAGTAGGACGGGGCAAGAGACCCAGTACTTC
TRBD2,TRBV6-5,-,TRBJ2-5,CASRGLAGEETQYF,TGTGCCAGCAGAGGACTAGCGGGAGAGGAGACCCAGTACTTC
TRBD1,TRBV10-3,-,TRBJ1-1,CAISESQGAEAFF,TGTGCCATCAGTGAGTCACAGGGGGCGGAAGCTTTCTTT
TRBD2,TRBV19,-,TRBJ2-1,CASSKRLAGAYNEQFF,TGTGCCAGTAGTAAGAGACTAGCGGGAGCCTACAATGAGCAGTTCTTC
-,TRBV6-1,-,TRBJ2-7,CASSEPVWYEQYF,TGTGCCAGCAGTGAGCCTGTATGGTACGAGCAGTACTTC
-,TRBV10-3,-,TRBJ1-5,CAISDVGGDQPQHF,TGTGCCATCAGTGATGTCGGAGGGGATCAGCCCCAGCATTTT
-,TRBV11-3,few,TRBJ2-7,CASSFNPSVTYEQYF,TGTGCCAGCAGCTTTAACCCTAGCGTCACCTACGAGCAGTACTTC
TRBD2,TRBV7-2,-,TRBJ2-5,CASSLVAGIQETQYF,TGTGCCAGCAGCTTAGTAGCGGGAATCCAAGAGACCCAGTACTTC
TRBD1,TRBV5-1,once,TRBJ2-3,CASSLEGQRWDTQYF,TGCGCCAGCAGCTTGGAGGGACAGCGGTGGGATACGCAGTATTTT
-,TRBV15,-,TRBJ2-1,CATSLNSGSLGHEQFF,TGTGCCACCAGCCTTAACTCGGGGTCCCTCGGTCATGAGCAGTTCTTC
-,TRBV5-4,once,TRBJ2-1,CASSLRWEYNEQFF,TGTGCCAGCAGCTTGAGGTGGGAGTACAATGAGCAGTTCTTC
-,TRBV7-9,-,TRBJ1-2,CSSSAGNYGYTF,TGTTCCAGCAGCGCAGGGAACTATGGCTACACCTTC
-,TRBV7-8,once,TRBJ1-5,CASSLVRSNSNQPQHF,TGTGCCAGCAGCTTAGTGCGATCGAATAGCAATCAGCCCCAGCATTTT
-,TRBV5-1,-,TRBJ1-4,CASSPDRPNEKLFF,TGCGCCAGCAGTCCGGACAGACCAAATGAAAAACTGTTTTTT
TRBD2,TRBV7-2,-,TRBJ2-7,CASSPGLAEPEQYF,TGTGCCAGCAGCCCCGGCCTAGCGGAGCCCGAGCAGTACTTC
-,TRBV27,-,TRBJ2-2,CASSLSRNTGELFF,TGTGCCAGCAGTTTATCGAGGAACACCGGGGAGCTGTTTTTT
-,TRBV6-5,once,TRBJ1-6,CASKRDNNSPLHF,TGTGCCAGCAAGCGGGACAACAATTCACCCCTCCACTTT
-,TRBV5-8,-,TRBJ2-7,CASSFPRGAYEQYF,TGTGCCAGCAGCTTCCCCAGGGGAGCCTACGAGCAGTACTTC
TRBD1,TRBV5-1,-,TRBJ2-2,CASSLGDRGFDTGELFF,TGCGCCAGCAGCTTGGGGGACAGAGGATTTGACACCGGGGAGCTGTTTTTT
TRBD1,TRBV5-8,many,TRBJ2-7,CASRTQDRGFQQYF,TGTGCCAGCAGAACACAAGACAGGGGATTCCAGCAGTACTTC